This T cell receptor (beta chain) stems from a study of cytomegalovirus exposure and HLA in healthy donors. Study summary: An early data release held 80 million or so unique TCRs from HLA-typed donors.

Between the trimmed V and J ends, which lost 5 bases and 13 bases, there was a span of 12 bases. The CDR3 spans 11 residues. Germline assignment: CDR1 LNHDA and CDR2 SQIVND (reference sequence). The PCR was carried out with 60 Vbeta primers and 13 Jbeta primers. Repertoires were generated with immunoSEQ multiplex PCR, while TCRdb's copy carries only in-frame clones and drops some. The sample carries about 160,000 clones, about four fifths recorded once. Findings of the study overall: The listing of roughly 160 TCR beta chains classed them as cytomegalovirus-associated.

As regards this clone: The antigen is unknown.

This receptor was obtained from a woman in her forties or fifties in good health and CMV-seronegative. Material: PBMCs. This sequence joins TRBV19 and TRBJ2-1, with a possible D match to TRBD2 (6 bases). CDR3 region: CASSPGSPQFF. The CDR3 nucleotides read TGTGCCAGTAGTCCCGGGAGTCCCCAGTTCTTC.